This paragraph covers one T cell receptor beta chain sequence. Its cognate antigen is unknown. In germline, CDR1 is KGHSH, CDR2 LQKENI. Trimming took 6 bases from V and 1 from J, leaving 9 bases between them. The CDR3 sequence is 13 residues long. This record comes from a study of cytomegalovirus exposure and HLA in healthy donors. Study conclusions and caveats: The sole available immune exposure information was CMV serostatus.

The PCR made use of 60 Vbeta and 13 Jbeta primers. TCRdb keeps only in-frame clones here, not all; method: immunoSEQ multiplex PCR. The data contain more than 110,000 clones, roughly 10% of them seen just once; the ten biggest clones take up 1.8%. This TCR derives from a middle-aged man in good health and CMV-seronegative. The sequenced sample was PBMCs. The chain carries TRBV18 and TRBJ1-1, with D hard to call. This CDR3 reads CASSVGQNTEAFF. In DNA form, the CDR3 reads TGTGCCAGCTCCGTCGGTCAGAACACTGAAGCTTTCTTT.